What follows are 20 T cell receptor beta chains derived from one specimen sequenced in a study of Ad26.COV2.S vaccination and SARS-CoV-2 variants (dated by TCRdb to the early 2020s). The library came from the immunoSEQ multiplex PCR assay. This immuneACCESS table, as held by TCRdb, lists in-frame sequences with V and J called but not all clones. Of the missing ones, under half trace to an unresolved V gene in checked studies; the others have no known cause. Recorded for this sample are roughly 320,000 clones; roughly 87% of them occurred a single time. The ten largest clonotypes hold more than 3% of the sample. The sample's treatment or condition label, in plain terms: roughly 18 received Ad26.COV2.S at low or high dose, single or two shots; about 5 received placebo; per-sample allocation not given. Repertoires of vaccine and placebo recipients were sequenced from samples collected on day 63 after the first injection.

The sample consisted of peripheral blood, taken in a trial of Ad26.COV2.S vaccine versus placebo. Receptors were obtained from a person between 18 and 59 years old who received the Ad26.COV2.S COVID-19 vaccine or a placebo.

This rearrangement joins TRBV3-1 (or the pseudogene TRBV3-2) to TRBJ1-1; D is uncertain. The V and J ends lost 0 bases and 4 bases respectively, with 9 bases between them. From germline, CDR1 is LGHDT and CDR2 YNNKEL (reference sequence). This CDR3 is 14 amino acids long. CDR3 in amino acids: CASSQERVTTEAFF. DNA of the CDR3: TGTGCCAGCAGCCAAGAAAGGGTTACCACTGAAGCTTTCTTT.

The chain carries TRBV3-1 (or the pseudogene TRBV3-2) and TRBJ2-5; 11 positions match TRBD2. V trimming: 1 base; J trimming: 9 bases; junction bases outside the gene matches: 10. The CDR3 contains 16 residues. Germline V CDR1 and CDR2: LGHDT, YNNKEL (reference sequence). For the CDR3, the DNA is TGTGCCAGCAGCCAAGTCGGCTCGACTAGCGGGGAGGCCCAGTACTTC. This gives the protein CASSQVGSTSGEAQYF.

The genes are TRBV9 and TRBJ1-1; 8 nucleotides align to TRBD1. The CDR3 extends over 14 amino acids. The ends lost 4 bases at V and 8 bases at J; junction bases unmatched: 10. Germline lookup yields CDR1 SGDLS and CDR2 YYNGEE. This CDR3 is CASSFRQGQVEAFF. CDR3 nucleotide sequence: TGTGCCAGCAGCTTCCGACAGGGACAGGTGGAAGCTTTCTTT. The full variable domain, its missing parts supplied by reference TRBV9 and TRBJ1-1, is DSGVTQTPKHLITATGQRVTLRCSPRSGDLSVYWYQQSLDQGLQFLIQYYNGEERAKGNILERFSAQQFPDLHSELNLSSLELGDSALYFCASSFRQGQVEAFFGQGTRLTVV.

As regards this clone: Other DNA sequences from this sample encode an identical CDR3 as well. The rearrangement uses TRBV5-1 and TRBJ1-5; the match to TRBD1 covers 10 bases. The CDR3 consists of 17 residues. Germline V gives CDR1 SGHRS, CDR2 YFSETQ. After removal of 2 bases from V and 1 base from J, the junction contained 6 bases not matched to a gene. CDR3 protein: CASSLTPGQGSNQPQHF. The CDR3 DNA reads as TGCGCCAGCAGCTTAACTCCGGGACAGGGGAGCAATCAGCCCCAGCATTTT. The variable domain in full, completed from reference TRBV5-1 and TRBJ1-5, reads KAGVTQTPRYLIKTRGQQVTLSCSPISGHRSVSWYQQTPGQGLQFLFEYFSETQRNKGNFPGRFSGRQFSNSRSEMNVSTLELGDSALYLCASSLTPGQGSNQPQHFGDGTRLSIL.

The gene calls are TRBV5-6 and TRBJ1-1; 9 bases agree with TRBD1. The CDR3 runs 15 residues. Germline trimming cut 4 bases from V and 7 bases from J; bases unmatched to any gene: 11. CDR1 is SGHDT and CDR2 is YYEEEE in the germline V gene. In DNA form, the CDR3 reads TGTGCCAGCAGCCGCGGGACAGGGAGACCTGATGAAGCTTTCTTT. Encoded protein: CASSRGTGRPDEAFF.

The gene calls are TRBV27 and TRBJ1-2; a weak D match, TRBD1 (5 bases). Deletions cut 5 bases from V and 6 bases from J, with 19 bases between. This CDR3 contains 15 residues. Germline loops: CDR1 MNHEY, CDR2 SMNVEV (reference sequence). CDR3 DNA: TGTGCCAGCAGTCCGGGGGGGGGTTTGTCGGATGGCTACACCTTC. It codes for CASSPGGGLSDGYTF.

This clone was seen a handful of times. CDR3 in amino acids: CASFVNHPGQLAEAYNEQFF. The DNA for the CDR3 is TGTGCCAGCTTCGTAAACCATCCGGGACAACTAGCGGAAGCTTACAATGAGCAGTTCTTC. V is TRBV27 and J is TRBJ2-1; TRBD2 aligns across 8 bases. Germline CDR1 MNHEY, CDR2 SMNVEV (reference sequence). The CDR3 has 20 residues. V was clipped by 8 bases and J by 4 bases; unmatched bases: 25.

The gene calls are TRBV7-9 and TRBJ1-4; D not resolved. The CDR3 length is 14 residues. Germline assignment: CDR1 SEHNR and CDR2 FQNEAQ (reference sequence). The V end lost 3 bases, the J end lost 0 bases, and 5 bases lay between the germline ends. The CDR3 region is CASSLESTNEKLFF. DNA for the CDR3: TGTGCCAGCAGCTTGGAGTCAACTAATGAAAAACTGTTTTTT.

The gene calls are TRBV28 and TRBJ2-4; no clear D. Germline CDR1 reads MDHEN; CDR2 reads SYDVKM. The CDR3 covers 12 residues. Deletions cut 5 bases from V and 9 bases from J, with 11 bases between. The CDR3 here is CASSAAGRIQYF. Here the CDR3 DNA reads TGTGCCAGCAGTGCAGCCGGTCGCATTCAGTACTTC.

V usage is TRBV7-9 and J usage is TRBJ2-1; 8 bases are shared with TRBD1. The CDR3 is 17 amino acids. Germline values: CDR1 SEHNR, CDR2 FQNEAQ (reference sequence). With 5 bases clipped from V and 2 bases from J, the junction kept 11 bases outside the gene matches. CDR3 sequence: CASSAGTGRFTYNEQFF. As DNA, the CDR3 is TGTGCCAGCAGCGCAGGGACAGGCAGATTCACCTACAATGAGCAGTTCTTC.

The rearrangement links TRBV24-1 to TRBJ1-2; the D is unclear. The germline V gene has CDR1 KGHDR and CDR2 SFDVKD. The length of the CDR3 is 13 residues. The V end was cut by 4 bases, the J end by 7 bases, with 12 bases between. CDR3 amino acids: CATSDTTSGGYTF. The CDR3 nucleotides read TGTGCCACCAGTGACACGACTAGCGGTGGCTACACCTTC.

The chain uses TRBV7-2 and TRBJ1-2; the match to TRBD1 covers 9 bases. This CDR3 is 18 amino acids long. Germline V gene data show CDR1 as SGHTA and CDR2 as FQGNSA. Losses at the gene ends were 5 bases for V and 5 bases for J; bases not matched to a gene: 18. CDR3 in amino acids: CASSPRLIGTGLTYGYTF. CDR3 DNA: TGTGCCAGCAGCCCTCGATTAATCGGGACAGGGCTGACGTATGGCTACACCTTC. The complete variable domain, with remaining parts taken from reference TRBV7-2 and TRBJ1-2, reads GAGVSQSPSNKVTEKGKDVELRCDPISGHTALYWYRQSLGQGLEFLIYFQGNSAPDKSGLPSDRFSAERTGGSVSTLTIQRTQQEDSAVYLCASSPRLIGTGLTYGYTFGSGTRLTVV.

The rearrangement links TRBV5-6 to TRBJ2-1; 9 nucleotides align to TRBD2. J gave up 7 bases and V 4 bases, and 9 bases lay outside the gene matches. The CDR3 covers 15 residues. Germline CDR1 is SGHDT and CDR2 is YYEEEE. CDR3 in DNA: TGTGCCAGCAGCAGAATCGCGGGGGGGCGAAATGAGCAGTTCTTC. Amino acid sequence: CASSRIAGGRNEQFF.

The chain carries TRBV6-2 or TRBV6-3 and TRBJ1-1; TRBD1 aligns across 8 bases. There are 18 residues in the CDR3. The V gene's germline CDR1 is MNHEY and CDR2 SVGEGT. V trimming: 0 bases; J trimming: 3 bases; junction bases outside the gene matches: 12. The CDR3: CASSYSISQGARDTEAFF. CDR3 bases: TGTGCCAGCAGTTACTCGATTAGTCAGGGGGCTCGAGACACTGAAGCTTTCTTT.

This sequence joins TRBV12-5 and TRBJ1-2, with no clear D. The CDR3 length is 14 residues. CDR1 and CDR2 from the germline V gene are LGHNT and FRNRAP. V lost 1 base and J 2 bases, leaving 8 bases between the germline ends. The CDR3 here is CASGLGHRNYGYTF. DNA for the CDR3: TGTGCTAGTGGTTTGGGACATCGAAACTATGGCTACACCTTC.

The chain combines TRBV6-5 with TRBJ2-4; D unresolved. In germline, CDR1 is MNHEY, CDR2 SVGAGI. This CDR3 is 14 amino acids long. The V and J ends lost 7 bases and 0 bases respectively, with 10 bases between them. The CDR3 spells CASKADLAKNIQYF. The CDR3 nucleotides read TGTGCCAGCAAGGCGGACCTAGCCAAAAACATTCAGTACTTC.

The V call is TRBV7-9, the J call TRBJ2-1, with TRBD2 matching 8 bases. CDR1 SEHNR and CDR2 FQNEAQ come from the germline V gene (reference sequence). The CDR3 runs 15 residues. Germline trimming cut 5 bases from V and 3 bases from J; bases unmatched to any gene: 6. The CDR3 DNA reads as TGTGCCAGCAGCAGGACTAGCCGTAACTACAATGAGCAGTTCTTC. Amino acid sequence: CASSRTSRNYNEQFF. Based on the CDR3 plus reference TRBV7-9 and TRBJ2-1, the full variable domain is DTGVSQNPRHKITKRGQNVTFRCDPISEHNRLYWYRQTLGQGPEFLTYFQNEAQLEKSRLLSDRFSAERPKGSFSTLEIQRTEQGDSAMYLCASSRTSRNYNEQFFGPGTRLTVL.

The chain carries TRBV18 and TRBJ2-3; the match to TRBD2 covers 12 bases. Germline values: CDR1 KGHSH, CDR2 LQKENI. V trimming: 1 base; J trimming: 2 bases; junction bases outside the gene matches: 4. This CDR3 has 17 residues. CDR3 sequence: CASSPLPSGGVTDTQYF. In DNA, the CDR3 is TGTGCCAGCTCACCACTCCCTAGCGGGGGGGTCACAGATACGCAGTATTTT.

This chain connects TRBV11-2 to TRBJ2-7; 8 bases fit TRBD1. J gave up 5 bases and V 4 bases, and 7 bases lay outside the gene matches. CDR1 is SGHAT, CDR2 FQNNGV, per germline. The CDR3 spans 14 residues. The chain's CDR3 is CASSYRGSRNEQYF. DNA for the CDR3: TGTGCCAGCAGCTACAGGGGGTCCCGCAACGAGCAGTACTTC.

The V gene is TRBV18, the J gene TRBJ2-2; D remains unclear. The CDR3 consists of 14 residues. Germline V gives CDR1 KGHSH, CDR2 LQKENI. Deletions cut 0 bases from V and 5 bases from J, with 7 bases between. The CDR3 nucleotides are TGTGCCAGCTCACCACCCATGGAAACCGGGGAGCTGTTTTTT. This sequence encodes CASSPPMETGELFF. The full variable domain, in which reference TRBV18 and TRBJ2-2 provide the parts outside the CDR3, is NAGVMQNPRHLVRRRGQEARLRCSPMKGHSHVYWYRQLPEEGLKFMVYLQKENIIDESGMPKERFSAEFPKEGPSILRIQQVVRGDSAAYFCASSPPMETGELFFGEGSRLTVL.